The text below deals with one TCR beta chain. Its antigen is unidentified. The V gene lost 6 bases and the J gene lost 2 bases, with 7 bases spanning the gap. The length of the CDR3 is 12 residues. Germline V gene sequence: CDR1 SNHLY, CDR2 FYNNEI. TCR beta VDJ and CDR3 profiling used genomic DNA as template. TCRdb re-analysed the reads in MiXCR, keeping a single row per CDR3 protein. The sample lists around 180,000 distinct CDR3 sequences; about 60% were seen once. This sample was taken from a study of CD8+CD57+ T cells in acquired aplastic anemia. Overall study context: CD4+ and CD8+ cells, once sorted, gave DNA averaging approximately 3 ug.

Notes on the study in general: In CD8+ cells, Simpson's diversity showed no significant difference between patients and controls.

Sequenced material: sorted CD4+, CD8+, or CD8+CD57+ T cells (not recorded which) from PBMCs. This clonotype was sampled from a human donor in good health. V and J are TRBV2 and TRBJ1-2; the D is unclear. The CDR3 is CASRDLNYGYTF. The CDR3 DNA reads as TGTGCCAGCAGGGACTTAAACTATGGCTACACCTTC.